The source of this TCR beta chain is a study of cytomegalovirus exposure and HLA in healthy donors. Whole-study results and caveats: Information on immune exposure was restricted to one variable (CMV serostatus). Rare TCR sequences dominated, though some public TCRs recurred in many donors. Analyzed later, association rates of TCRs varied across HLA loci, with DRB1 most and HLA-C fewest.

There are a few counts of this clone. Its cognate antigen is unknown. PCR amplification relied on 60 Vbeta primers (plus 13 Jbeta primers). The protocol was immunoSEQ multiplex PCR, while the TCRdb copy is restricted to in-frame clones and leaves out a portion. The table lists around 99,000 clones, roughly 70% of them singletons. Sequencing was performed on PBMCs. This TCR was recovered from a woman aged 65 to 85 in good health and CMV-seropositive.

The CDR3 reads CASSQVLSSYNEQFF. CDR3 in DNA: TGTGCCAGCAGCCAAGTGCTCAGCTCCTACAATGAGCAGTTCTTC. This chain connects TRBV4-2 to TRBJ2-1; D remains ambiguous. There are 15 residues in the CDR3. The V end lost 1 base, the J end lost 0 bases, and 7 bases lay between the germline ends. Germline CDR1 and CDR2: LGHNA and YNFKEQ.